The 14 T cell receptor beta chains given below trace back to one sample, sequenced in a study of T cells in Graves' hyperthyroidism and ophthalmopathy. The CDR3 regions of TCR beta were amplified from RNA transcripts. The primer set for the first-round RT-PCR of the TCR CDR3 was HTBI. TCRdb reprocessed the multiplex PCR reads with MiXCR, giving one entry per CDR3 protein. The data contain some 600,000 distinct CDR3 sequences, around 14% of them singletons. The sequenced sample consisted of blood. The receptors here all came from a woman aged 25 to 39 with Graves' hyperthyroidism that later progressed to Graves' ophthalmopathy.

This clonotype has a count of ten or more. The rearrangement uses TRBV19 and TRBJ2-5; 10 bases are shared with TRBD2. CDR1 and CDR2 from the germline V gene are LNHDA and SQIVND (reference sequence). V trimming: 0 bases; J trimming: 6 bases; junction bases outside the gene matches: 13. This CDR3 is built from 18 residues. The chain's CDR3 is CASSIDGLASGRSKTQYF. The CDR3 DNA reads TGTGCCAGTAGTATAGACGGTCTTGCTAGCGGGAGAAGCAAGACCCAGTACTTC.

This clonotype was picked up many times. V and J are TRBV24-1 and TRBJ2-2; 10 nucleotides agree with TRBD1. This CDR3 region has 14 residues. J lost 5 bases, V lost 9 bases, and 5 bases had no gene match. Germline V lookup: CDR1 KGHDR, CDR2 SFDVKD. The CDR3 DNA is TGTGCCACCCGCCCGGGACAGGGGACCGGGGAGCTGTTTTTT. Translated, it gives CATRPGQGTGELFF.

This clonotype was counted at least ten times. The V and J genes are TRBV12-3 or TRBV12-4 and TRBJ2-5, with D perhaps assigned TRBD1 or TRBD2 (5 bases each). This CDR3 region has 16 residues. The V end was cut by 5 bases, the J end by 3 bases, with 19 bases between. The CDR3 DNA reads TGTGCCAGCAGTCCTTACGGGGTGGGGGTGAAAGAGACCCAGTACTTC. Protein sequence: CASSPYGVGVKETQYF.

The chain carries TRBV9 and TRBJ2-2; D call uncertain. The CDR3 loop spans 13 amino acids. The V end was cut by 3 bases, the J end by 2 bases, with 5 bases between. CDR1 is SGDLS and CDR2 is YYNGEE in the germline V gene. The CDR3 DNA reads TGTGCCAGCAGCGGGATCAACACCGGGGAGCTGTTTTTT. Translation: CASSGINTGELFF.

This clonotype has at least ten counts. V usage is TRBV30 and J usage is TRBJ1-1; D is possibly TRBD1 (5 bases). V was shortened by 8 bases and J by 3 bases, with 19 bases between the two germline ends. This CDR3 region has 14 residues. Germline CDR1 is GTSNPN and CDR2 is SVGIG (reference sequence). The CDR3 nucleotides read TGTGCCCAATGGACCCTAGGGGAGGACACTGAAGCTTTCTTT. Translated: CAQWTLGEDTEAFF.

This clonotype showed up many times. The chain carries TRBV11-2 and TRBJ1-1, with D uncertain. The CDR3 contains 14 residues. Germline loops: CDR1 SGHAT, CDR2 FQNNGV. Trimming cost V 0 bases and J 4 bases, with 9 bases left between them. The CDR3 bases are TGTGCCAGCAGCTTAGATGGGTGGGGCACTGAAGCTTTCTTT. Encoded protein: CASSLDGWGTEAFF. The variable domain in full, completed from reference TRBV11-2 and TRBJ1-1, reads EAGVAQSPRYKIIEKRQSVAFWCNPISGHATLYWYQQILGQGPKLLIQFQNNGVVDDSQLPKDRFSAERLKGVDSTLKIQPAKLEDSAVYLCASSLDGWGTEAFFGQGTRLTVV.

The gene calls are TRBV18 and TRBJ2-1, with 8 nucleotides matching TRBD1. Per germline, CDR1 KGHSH and CDR2 LQKENI. With V trimmed by 5 bases and J by 8 bases, 2 bases remained unmatched. The CDR3 contains 12 residues. The CDR3: CASSTTGDEQFF. The CDR3 nucleotides read TGTGCCAGCTCAACGACAGGGGATGAGCAGTTCTTC.

This chain uses TRBV20-1 with TRBJ1-5; weak D call: TRBD1 (5 bases). Germline V CDR1 and CDR2: DFQATT, SNEGSKA (reference sequence). The CDR3 totals 14 residues. The V and J ends lost 5 bases and 9 bases respectively, with 20 bases between them. In DNA, the CDR3 is TGCAGTGCTGCCCCAGGGTTCGGTGATCTGCCCCAGCATTTT. Its translation: CSAAPGFGDLPQHF.

This clonotype was recorded many times. The gene calls are TRBV6-1 and TRBJ2-1, with no clear D. CDR1 is MNHNS and CDR2 is SASEGT in the germline V gene. Trimming shortened V by 8 bases and J by 13 bases, and 12 bases separated the two germline ends. This CDR3 comprises 10 residues. CDR3 DNA sequence: TGTGCCAGCTCCCTCCTCGATCAGTTCTTC. Its translation: CASSLLDQFF.

This clonotype was seen at least ten times. This sequence joins TRBV5-1 and TRBJ2-7; D remains unclear. The CDR3 is made up of 13 amino acids. Trimming removed 3 bases at V and 2 bases at J, with 9 bases between. CDR1 is SGHRS, CDR2 YFSETQ, per germline. DNA for the CDR3: TGCGCCAGCAGCTACCAGAATCCCTACGAGCAGTACTTC. This codes for CASSYQNPYEQYF.

The J gene is TRBJ2-2, the V gene TRBV3-1, with 15 bases that match TRBD2. The V segment lost 1 base and the J segment 5 bases; nucleotides outside the gene matches: 5. CDR3 size: 18 residues. Germline assignment: CDR1 LGHDT and CDR2 YNNKEL (reference sequence). Written as DNA, the CDR3 is TGTGCCAGCAGCCAAGCCCTCGGGACTAGCGGGAGGACCGGGGAGCTGTTTTTT. This sequence encodes CASSQALGTSGRTGELFF.

This clonotype was detected a few times. A much bigger clone sits one base away, suggesting this may be a read error. The J gene is TRBJ1-5, the V gene TRBV28, with D maybe TRBD1 (5 bases). The ends were cut back, 5 bases at V and 6 bases at J, with 8 bases in the middle. CDR3 length: 12 amino acids. Germline V lookup: CDR1 MDHEN, CDR2 SYDVKM. The CDR3 sequence is CASSVGVQPQHF. The CDR3 coding sequence is TGTGCCAGCAGTGTAGGGGTTCAGCCCCAGCATTTT.

The sample holds a few counts of this clonotype. The chain combines TRBV20-1 with TRBJ2-7; D could derive from TRBD1 or TRBD2 (5 bases each). The CDR3 loop spans 14 amino acids. Germline CDR1 DFQATT, CDR2 SNEGSKA (reference sequence). V shed 1 base and J shed 3 bases, with 13 bases lying between them. The CDR3 sequence is CSARGSGTNYEQYF. The CDR3 bases are TGCAGTGCTAGAGGTTCCGGGACCAACTACGAGCAGTACTTC.

J is TRBJ2-3 and V is TRBV11-2; TRBD1 is a possible D gene (5 bases). The V gene's germline CDR1 is SGHAT and CDR2 FQNNGV. The length of the CDR3 is 16 residues. The ends were cut back, 4 bases at V and 4 bases at J, with 18 bases in the middle. CDR3 sequence reads: CASSSGHQSPPDTQYF. CDR3 DNA sequence: TGTGCCAGCAGCTCAGGACACCAATCGCCCCCAGATACGCAGTATTTT. Based on the CDR3 plus reference TRBV11-2 and TRBJ2-3, the full variable domain is EAGVAQSPRYKIIEKRQSVAFWCNPISGHATLYWYQQILGQGPKLLIQFQNNGVVDDSQLPKDRFSAERLKGVDSTLKIQPAKLEDSAVYLCASSSGHQSPPDTQYFGPGTRLTVL.